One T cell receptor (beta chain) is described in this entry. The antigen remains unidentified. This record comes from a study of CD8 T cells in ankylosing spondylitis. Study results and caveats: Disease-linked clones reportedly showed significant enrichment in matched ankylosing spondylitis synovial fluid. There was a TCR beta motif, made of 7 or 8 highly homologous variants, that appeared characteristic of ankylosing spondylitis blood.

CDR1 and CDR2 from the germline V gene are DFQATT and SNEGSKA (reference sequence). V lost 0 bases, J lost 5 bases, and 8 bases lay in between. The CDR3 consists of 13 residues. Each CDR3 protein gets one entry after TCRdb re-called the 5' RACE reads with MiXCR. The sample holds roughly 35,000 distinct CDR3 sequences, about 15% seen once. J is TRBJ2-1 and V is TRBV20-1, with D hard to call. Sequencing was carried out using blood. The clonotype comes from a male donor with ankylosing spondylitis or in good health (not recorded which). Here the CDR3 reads CSARDSRNNEQFF. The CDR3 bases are TGCAGTGCTAGAGATAGCAGAAACAATGAGCAGTTCTTC.